This entry lists 25 T cell receptor beta chains sequenced from one sample in a study of identical twins. One entry per CDR3 protein results from TCRdb running MiXCR on the 5' RACE reads. The sample holds hundreds of thousands of distinct CDR3 sequences, roughly 6% seen once. Sequenced material: naive T cells sorted from blood. The origin of the receptors is a man aged 18-30 years in good health.

This rearrangement joins TRBV11-1 to TRBJ2-1, with 14 bases matching TRBD2. The CDR3 runs to 20 residues. J lost 0 bases, V lost 4 bases, and 11 bases had no gene match. Germline V lookup: CDR1 SGHAT, CDR2 FQDESV (reference sequence). The CDR3 is CASSSPGLAGEGSSYNEQFF. The CDR3 DNA reads as TGTGCCAGCAGCTCTCCGGGACTAGCGGGAGAAGGGAGCTCCTACAATGAGCAGTTCTTC.

This clonotype showed up many times. The chain uses TRBV12-3 or TRBV12-4 and TRBJ2-5; possibly TRBD1 for D (6 bases). The CDR3 is made up of 16 amino acids. Trimming removed 0 bases at V and 5 bases at J, with 16 bases between. The CDR3 region is CASSLADRRLGETQYF. In nucleotides, the CDR3 is TGTGCCAGCAGTTTAGCCGACAGGCGACTTGGGGAGACCCAGTACTTC.

This clonotype appeared many times. V gene TRBV9 combines with J gene TRBJ2-1; the match to TRBD2 covers 8 bases. Per the germline V gene, CDR1 is SGDLS and CDR2 is YYNGEE. This CDR3 is 16 amino acids long. J gave up 5 bases and V 1 base, and 8 bases lay outside the gene matches. The CDR3 is CASSVQRTSQNNEQFF. The CDR3 region has the DNA TGTGCCAGCAGCGTACAACGGACTAGCCAAAACAATGAGCAGTTCTTC.

The chain combines TRBV4-1 with TRBJ1-1; 8 bases are shared with TRBD1. With V trimmed by 3 bases and J by 10 bases, 4 bases remained unmatched. The CDR3 runs 12 residues. Germline V gene sequence: CDR1 MGHRA, CDR2 YSYEKL. The CDR3 DNA sequence: TGCGCCAGCAGCCAGACACAGGGGGTAGCTTTCTTT. Translation gives CASSQTQGVAFF.

This clonotype has at least ten counts. The chain couples TRBV20-1 to TRBJ1-4; weak D call: TRBD1 (6 bases). The CDR3 has 11 amino acids. In germline, CDR1 is DFQATT, CDR2 SNEGSKA (reference sequence). The CDR3 DNA reads TGCAGCGCAGGGGCTAATGAAAAACTGTTTTTT. This codes for CSAGANEKLFF.

This clonotype has just a few counts. The chain employs TRBV9 and TRBJ1-1; perhaps TRBD1 as D (5 bases). Trimming stripped 7 bases from V and 0 bases from J, with 19 bases between. This CDR3 has 16 residues. Germline assignment: CDR1 SGDLS and CDR2 YYNGEE. The CDR3 nucleotides are TGTGCCAGCGGCGCCGGGACGGATCACCTGAACACTGAAGCTTTCTTT. This gives the protein CASGAGTDHLNTEAFF.

J is TRBJ2-5 and V is TRBV7-6; 8 bases agree with TRBD1. The V gene's germline CDR1 is SGHVS and CDR2 FNYEAQ. This CDR3 has 17 amino acids. The V gene end was trimmed by 1 base and the J gene end by 5 bases; junction bases not matched to a gene: 12. CDR3 bases: TGTGCCAGCAGCTTAGGTTCGGGACAGGCCCCCTTGGAGACCCAGTACTTC. This sequence encodes CASSLGSGQAPLETQYF.

The sample holds many counts of this clonotype. The rearrangement uses TRBV20-1 and TRBJ2-7; TRBD2 matches at 9 bases. Looked up from germline, CDR1 is DFQATT and CDR2 is SNEGSKA (reference sequence). J lost 0 bases, V lost 1 base, and 7 bases had no gene match. The CDR3 has 16 amino acids. DNA for the CDR3: TGCAGTGCTAGAGGAGGGCGGGAGGGTCCCTCCTACGAGCAGTACTTC. Amino acids: CSARGGREGPSYEQYF.

This sequence joins TRBV20-1 and TRBJ2-7, with 8 bases matching TRBD2. V dropped 4 bases and J dropped 6; count of bases not matched to a gene: 11. CDR1 and CDR2 (germline): DFQATT, SNEGSKA (reference sequence). The CDR3 contains 14 residues. The chain's CDR3 is CSANGGASVGEQYF. The DNA of the CDR3 is TGCAGTGCTAACGGGGGGGCCTCGGTCGGCGAGCAGTACTTC.

This clonotype has a single count. The rearrangement uses TRBV6-5 and TRBJ2-3; possible D gene TRBD2, 5 bases. This CDR3 contains 14 residues. The ends were cut back, 0 bases at V and 6 bases at J, with 10 bases in the middle. Germline CDR1 is MNHEY and CDR2 is SVGAGI. Here the CDR3 reads CASSYSRTGDTQYF. CDR3 DNA: TGTGCCAGCAGTTACTCGCGGACTGGGGATACGCAGTATTTT.

This clonotype was counted between two and nine times. The chain recombines TRBV20-1 with TRBJ1-3; D is perhaps TRBD1 (6 bases). From germline, CDR1 is DFQATT and CDR2 SNEGSKA (reference sequence). V was cut by 6 bases and J by 3 bases, with 15 bases left in between. CDR3 size: 14 residues. DNA for the CDR3: TGCAGTGCCGCGGACAGTTCGGGTGGAAACACCATATATTTT. Protein sequence: CSAADSSGGNTIYF.

The genes are TRBV28 and TRBJ2-7; a possible D gene is TRBD2 (6 bases). Trimming took off 3 bases at V and 3 bases at J, with 9 bases between the two ends. CDR1 is MDHEN and CDR2 is SYDVKM in the germline V gene. The CDR3 consists of 13 residues. CDR3 region: CASSLKGGYEQYF. CDR3 in DNA: TGTGCCAGCAGTTTGAAGGGAGGCTACGAGCAGTACTTC.

This clonotype came up many times. This rearrangement joins TRBV6-5 to TRBJ2-7, with 8 positions matching TRBD1. V lost 4 bases and J lost 1; bases outside the gene matches: 6. Germline V gene data show CDR1 as MNHEY and CDR2 as SVGAGI. This CDR3 comprises 15 residues. CDR3 amino acids: CASSSDRARSYEQYF. For the CDR3, the DNA is TGTGCCAGCAGTTCGGACAGGGCAAGGTCCTACGAGCAGTACTTC.

This clonotype was detected only a few times. The rearrangement joins TRBV4-1 to TRBJ2-3, with 14 nucleotides matching TRBD2. The CDR3 is 19 residues long. Germline loops: CDR1 MGHRA, CDR2 YSYEKL. The ends lost 0 bases at V and 1 base at J; junction bases unmatched: 6. The CDR3 DNA is TGCGCCAGCAGCCAAGATCGGAGGGGACTAGCGGGAGGCACAGATACGCAGTATTTT. Residues: CASSQDRRGLAGGTDTQYF.

The V call is TRBV12-3 or TRBV12-4, the J call TRBJ1-3, with D possibly TRBD1 on 5 matching bases. Trimming shortened V by 5 bases and J by 3 bases, and 11 bases separated the two germline ends. CDR3 size: 14 residues. As DNA, the CDR3 is TGTGCCAGCAGTATTGGGGCCAGTGGAAACACCATATATTTT. The encoded protein is CASSIGASGNTIYF.

V gene TRBV27 combines with J gene TRBJ1-6; D unresolved. Germline V gene sequence: CDR1 MNHEY, CDR2 SMNVEV (reference sequence). CDR3 length equals 14 residues. The V and J ends lost 5 bases and 4 bases respectively, with 9 bases between them. In DNA, the CDR3 is TGTGCCAGCAGTGCCAGCTCTTATAATTCACCCCTCCACTTT. It is translated as CASSASSYNSPLHF.

This clonotype has just a few counts. The chain joins TRBV6-2 or TRBV6-3 to TRBJ2-4, with TRBD1 identical over 11 bases. In germline, CDR1 is MNHEY, CDR2 SVGEGT. The CDR3 loop spans 17 amino acids. Losses at the gene ends were 3 bases for V and 6 bases for J; bases not matched to a gene: 10. This chain's CDR3 is CASSYFPGQGGRNIQYF. CDR3 nucleotide sequence: TGTGCCAGCAGTTATTTTCCGGGACAGGGGGGGAGAAACATTCAGTACTTC.

Ten or more counts support this clonotype. This chain joins TRBV2 and TRBJ1-5; D is unresolved. The germline V gene encodes CDR1 SNHLY and CDR2 FYNNEI. Trimming shortened V by 6 bases and J by 0 bases, and 9 bases separated the two germline ends. The CDR3 covers 14 residues. This CDR3 reads CASRRGISNQPQHF. Written as DNA, the CDR3 is TGTGCCAGCAGACGCGGAATTAGCAATCAGCCCCAGCATTTT.

This chain links TRBV5-6 with TRBJ2-2; tentatively, D is TRBD2 (6 bases). This CDR3 region has 15 residues. Trimming removed 4 bases at V and 5 bases at J, with 15 bases between. Germline V lookup: CDR1 SGHDT, CDR2 YYEEEE. The CDR3 sequence: CASSHGRGYTGELFF. Written as DNA, the CDR3 is TGTGCCAGCAGCCACGGACGGGGGTATACCGGGGAGCTGTTTTTT.

This clonotype was seen ten or more times. The J gene is TRBJ2-7, the V gene TRBV5-1; TRBD2 aligns across 10 bases. CDR1 is SGHRS, CDR2 YFSETQ, per germline. The J segment lost 3 bases and the V segment lost 4 bases, leaving 7 bases of the junction unmatched. CDR3 length: 15 amino acids. The CDR3, as DNA: TGCGCCAGCAGCGGTGGACTAGCGGTACACTACGAGCAGTACTTC. Protein sequence: CASSGGLAVHYEQYF.

This clonotype was seen many times. The CDR3 DNA sequence: TGTGCCAGCAGTCCCGGACTAGCAACCTACAATGAGCAGTTCTTC. This codes for CASSPGLATYNEQFF. The chain uses TRBV27 and TRBJ2-1, with 8 positions matching TRBD2. J gave up 2 bases and V 5 bases, and 5 bases lay outside the gene matches. CDR1 and CDR2 from the germline V gene are MNHEY and SMNVEV (reference sequence). CDR3 length equals 15 residues.

This clonotype was seen at least ten times. V gene TRBV20-1 combines with J gene TRBJ2-3, with 7 bases that match TRBD2. The V gene end was trimmed by 6 bases and the J gene end by 5 bases; junction bases not matched to a gene: 14. In germline, CDR1 is DFQATT, CDR2 SNEGSKA (reference sequence). The CDR3 loop spans 15 amino acids. The CDR3 DNA is TGCAGTGCGGGGGGGACCGACCAAGGGAAAGATACGCAGTATTTT. The encoded protein is CSAGGTDQGKDTQYF.

For this clonotype: The junction departs from germline at one end; a sequencing error may be responsible. The V call is TRBV6-5, the J call TRBJ1-1; 10 nucleotides line up with TRBD1. Germline CDR1 is MNHEY and CDR2 is SVGAGI. The CDR3 is 17 residues long. In nucleotides, the CDR3 is TGTGCCAGCAGTTCGCTGTCGACAGGGGGCTTAAACACTGAAGTTTTCTTT. Translating gives CASSSLSTGGLNTEVFF.

This clonotype was seen only a few times. The chain recombines TRBV29-1 with TRBJ2-5; perhaps TRBD2 as D (5 bases). The length of the CDR3 is 13 residues. V was clipped by 0 bases and J by 5 bases, with 10 bases between them. The germline gives CDR1 SQVTM, CDR2 ANQGSEA. CDR3 region: CSVEDSPGETQYF. The CDR3 DNA is TGCAGCGTTGAAGATTCGCCGGGGGAGACCCAGTACTTC.

This clonotype was recorded at least ten times. V usage is TRBV12-3 or TRBV12-4 and J usage is TRBJ2-7, with TRBD2 matching 10 bases. This CDR3 contains 16 residues. With 6 bases clipped from V and 6 bases from J, the junction kept 14 bases outside the gene matches. The CDR3 spells CASSPPPAGGPSEQYF. Written as DNA, the CDR3 is TGTGCCAGCAGCCCTCCCCCAGCGGGAGGGCCCTCCGAGCAGTACTTC.